This TCR beta chain was recovered during a study of T cells after yellow fever vaccination. This CDR3 has 15 amino acids. CDR1 and CDR2 (germline): LGHNA, YSLEER. V lost 0 bases and J lost 3, with 11 bases in between. This clonotype was detected many times. Its antigen is currently unknown. Conversion of TCR transcripts into cDNA relied on 5'RACE template switching, which added a universal primer site and UMIs. TCRdb re-called the 5' RACE reads with MiXCR, one entry per CDR3 protein. The sample has about 150,000 distinct CDR3 sequences, roughly 6.2% seen once. Whole-study findings and limits: In post-booster samples, most primary-vaccination clones reappeared (around 95% CD4, 88% CD8). A minor fraction of clonotypes spanned both CD4 and CD8 compartments.

This clonotype originated in a man aged 18 to 29 who received the YFV17D yellow fever vaccine. Sequences were derived from CD4+ T cells sorted from PBMCs, sampled on the day of the first yellow fever vaccination. V and J are TRBV4-3 and TRBJ1-1; tentative D call: TRBD1 (5 bases). The CDR3 nucleotides are TGCGCCAGCAGCCAAGATCATGTCAGGGACACTGAAGCTTTCTTT. This encodes CASSQDHVRDTEAFF.